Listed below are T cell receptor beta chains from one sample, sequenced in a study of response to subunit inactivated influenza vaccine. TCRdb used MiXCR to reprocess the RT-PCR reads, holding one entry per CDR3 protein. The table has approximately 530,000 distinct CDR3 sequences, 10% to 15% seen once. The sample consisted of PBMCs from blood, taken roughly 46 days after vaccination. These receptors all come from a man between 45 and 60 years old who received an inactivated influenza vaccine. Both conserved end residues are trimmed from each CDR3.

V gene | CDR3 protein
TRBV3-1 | ASRAPAMNTEAF
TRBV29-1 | SVGRSGSSYNEQF
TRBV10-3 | AISGTTGDEQY
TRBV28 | ATMTQGGTDTQY
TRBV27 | ASSFSRSRGETQY
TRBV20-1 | SARKTGGRETQY
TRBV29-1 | SVAGLGAYEQY
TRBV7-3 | ASSPLSGSLDTQY
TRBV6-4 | ASRNPYNEQF
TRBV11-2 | ASSLGTSGWYEQF
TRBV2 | ASSEAGGPSGYT
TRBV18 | ASSPYKETQY
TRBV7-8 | ASSDRDRVDTQY
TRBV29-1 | SVVGTGGYEQY
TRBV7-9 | ASSWISGEQF
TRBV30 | AWSARVTGELF
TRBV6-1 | ASRVTGTDTQY
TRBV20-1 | SASGTGLSQGQF
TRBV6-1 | ASRGTYKSYEQY
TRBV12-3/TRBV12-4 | ASSLGGGPGTQY
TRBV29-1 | SGTSRETQY
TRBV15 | ATSTHRGREEKLF
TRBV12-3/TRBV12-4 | ASSLEQGGIGELF
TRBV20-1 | SADPRRSNQPQH
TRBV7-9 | ASSLAWPAKSYEQY
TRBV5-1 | ASSFQTGLAGAEQY
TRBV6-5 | ASSYNTASYEQY
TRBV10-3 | AISEPGRETQY
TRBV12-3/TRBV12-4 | ASSPPGLNTEAF
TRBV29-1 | SVAGAATEQF
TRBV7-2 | ASSRTGVEQY
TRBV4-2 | ASSHPRGEQY
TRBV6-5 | ASSYQARNTEAF
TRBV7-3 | ASSELLLAEGGELF
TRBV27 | ASSSRLAGGPGEQF
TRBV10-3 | AMAARAEETQY